The 12 T cell receptor beta chains given below trace back to one sample, sequenced in a study of blood T cell repertoires in COVID-19. Measured with immunoSEQ multiplex PCR; TCRdb has only the in-frame clones, and not every one. The data show 70,000 to 75,000 clones, around four fifths seen once. The specimen sequenced was peripheral blood. The source is a woman aged 60-75 years with acute or convalescent COVID-19.

Only a few counts were recorded for this clone. This chain connects TRBV25-1 to TRBJ1-4; D unresolved. Deletions cut 3 bases from V and 4 bases from J, with 12 bases between. This CDR3 has 15 residues. Per germline, CDR1 MGHDK and CDR2 SYGVNS. The CDR3 sequence is CASSETTAINEKLFF. Written as DNA, the CDR3 is TGTGCCAGCAGTGAGACAACAGCCATTAATGAAAAACTGTTTTTT.

In this sample, this clone turned up a few times. CDR3 in amino acids: CASSPMNPQSSGRPNTGELFF. Written as DNA, the CDR3 is TGTGCCAGCAGCCCTATGAACCCGCAGTCTAGCGGGAGACCGAACACCGGGGAGCTGTTTTTT. The genes are TRBV14 and TRBJ2-2, with 10 bases fitting TRBD2. The CDR3 covers 21 residues. The V gene end was trimmed by 4 bases and the J gene end by 0 bases; junction bases not matched to a gene: 17. Germline V gene data show CDR1 as SGHDN and CDR2 as FVKESK. The entire variable domain, with the rest obtained from reference TRBV14 and TRBJ2-2, is as follows: EAGVTQFPSHSVIEKGQTVTLRCDPISGHDNLYWYRRVMGKEIKFLLHFVKESKQDESGMPNNRFLAERTGGTYSTLKVQPAELEDSGVYFCASSPMNPQSSGRPNTGELFFGEGSRLTVL.

In DNA, the CDR3 is TGTGCCAGCAGCAAAGCCCCCCGGGAGGGCCACAATGAGCAGTTCTTC. Protein product: CASSKAPREGHNEQFF. The J gene is TRBJ2-1, the V gene TRBV21-1; the table calls TRBD2, which could not be checked here. TRBV21-1 is listed as a pseudogene. The CDR3 length is 16 residues.

The chain joins TRBV28 to TRBJ1-6; 7 nucleotides line up with TRBD1. There are 14 residues in the CDR3. Germline-derived CDR1 and CDR2 are MDHEN and SYDVKM. V shed 10 bases and J 6 bases; nucleotides not matched to a gene: 9. CDR3 loop: CANKDRNPNSPLHF. The CDR3 DNA reads TGTGCCAATAAGGACAGGAACCCTAATTCACCCCTCCACTTT. Full variable domain (outside the CDR3, taken from reference TRBV28 and TRBJ1-6): DVKVTQSSRYLVKRTGEKVFLECVQDMDHENMFWYRQDPGLGLRLIYFSYDVKMKEKGDIPEGYSVSREKKERFSLILESASTNQTSMYLCANKDRNPNSPLHFGNGTRLTVT.

The V call is TRBV2, the J call TRBJ2-4; unclear D gene. Trimming stripped 3 bases from V and 0 bases from J, with 3 bases between. The CDR3 is 13 residues long. In germline, CDR1 is SNHLY, CDR2 FYNNEI. The chain's CDR3 is CASSDLAKNIQYF. The CDR3 DNA reads as TGTGCCAGCAGTGATCTAGCCAAAAACATTCAGTACTTC.

This clone was observed a few times. The V gene is TRBV7-3, the J gene TRBJ2-3; weak D call: TRBD1 (5 bases). Germline CDR1 and CDR2: SGHTA and FQGTGA. V lost 5 bases and J lost 0, with 15 bases in between. The CDR3 contains 16 residues. CDR3 in amino acids: CASSPLETVSTDTQYF. The CDR3 nucleotides read TGTGCCAGCAGCCCCTTGGAGACAGTCAGCACAGATACGCAGTATTTT.

The chain joins TRBV10-3 to TRBJ1-2; 8 bases are shared with TRBD1. The V and J ends lost 7 bases and 5 bases, in that order; junction bases with no gene match: 9. CDR3 length: 14 residues. Germline V CDR1 and CDR2: ENHRY, SYGVKD. The CDR3 is CAITRTGISYGYTF. The CDR3 DNA follows: TGTGCCATCACCCGGACAGGGATATCGTATGGCTACACCTTC.

The V and J genes are TRBV11-3 and TRBJ2-1, with a tentative D call TRBD2 (6 bases). Germline-derived CDR1 and CDR2 are SGHNT and YENEEA. This CDR3 is 15 amino acids long. Trimming pared 1 base from V and 2 bases from J, leaving 9 bases between. CDR3: CASSLGGVPYNEQFF. CDR3 nucleotide sequence: TGTGCCAGCAGCTTAGGGGGGGTCCCCTACAATGAGCAGTTCTTC.

The chain employs TRBV6-6 and TRBJ1-1; D remains ambiguous. The V gene's germline CDR1 is MNHNY and CDR2 SVGAGI (reference sequence). V was cut by 8 bases and J by 4 bases, with 11 bases left in between. CDR3 length equals 12 residues. The CDR3 bases are TGTGCCAGCCGGGAGCTTGGCACTGAAGCTTTCTTT. It is translated as CASRELGTEAFF.

The rearrangement joins TRBV4-1 to TRBJ2-7, with D unclear. From germline, CDR1 is MGHRA and CDR2 YSYEKL. Trimming left V 0 bases short and J 4 bases short, with 10 bases between. CDR3 length: 14 amino acids. CDR3: CASSQDTMLYEQYF. The DNA of the CDR3 is TGCGCCAGCAGCCAAGATACCATGCTATACGAGCAGTACTTC.

The V and J genes are TRBV7-9 and TRBJ2-5; D uncertain. CDR1 is SEHNR and CDR2 is FQNEAQ in the germline V gene (reference sequence). V dropped 2 bases and J dropped 3 bases, with 10 bases sitting between them. The length of the CDR3 is 14 residues. The CDR3 sequence: CASSLNTVEETQYF. In DNA form, the CDR3 reads TGTGCCAGCAGCTTAAATACAGTAGAAGAGACCCAGTACTTC.

The sample holds a few counts of this clone. This rearrangement joins TRBV19 to TRBJ1-2, with no clear D. This CDR3 comprises 13 residues. Looked up from germline, CDR1 is LNHDA and CDR2 is SQIVND (reference sequence). The V end lost 9 bases, the J end lost 1 base, and 12 bases lay between the germline ends. The CDR3 is CASRGSLNYGYTF. CDR3 nucleotides: TGTGCCAGCAGAGGCAGCCTTAACTATGGCTACACCTTC.